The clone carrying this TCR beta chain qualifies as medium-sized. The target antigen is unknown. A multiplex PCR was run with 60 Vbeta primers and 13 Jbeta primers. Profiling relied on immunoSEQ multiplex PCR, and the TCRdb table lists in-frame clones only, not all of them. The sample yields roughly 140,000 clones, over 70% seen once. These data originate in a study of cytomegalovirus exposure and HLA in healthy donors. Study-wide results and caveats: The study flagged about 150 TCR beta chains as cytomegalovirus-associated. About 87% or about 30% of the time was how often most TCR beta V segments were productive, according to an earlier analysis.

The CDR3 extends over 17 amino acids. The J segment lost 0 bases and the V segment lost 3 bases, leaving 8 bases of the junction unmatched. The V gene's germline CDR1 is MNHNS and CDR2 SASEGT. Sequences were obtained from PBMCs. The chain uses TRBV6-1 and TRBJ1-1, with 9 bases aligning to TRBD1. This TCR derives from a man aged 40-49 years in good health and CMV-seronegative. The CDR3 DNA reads TGTGCCAGCAGTGACTTCACAGGGGGCGCGTTGAACACTGAAGCTTTCTTT. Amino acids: CASSDFTGGALNTEAFF.